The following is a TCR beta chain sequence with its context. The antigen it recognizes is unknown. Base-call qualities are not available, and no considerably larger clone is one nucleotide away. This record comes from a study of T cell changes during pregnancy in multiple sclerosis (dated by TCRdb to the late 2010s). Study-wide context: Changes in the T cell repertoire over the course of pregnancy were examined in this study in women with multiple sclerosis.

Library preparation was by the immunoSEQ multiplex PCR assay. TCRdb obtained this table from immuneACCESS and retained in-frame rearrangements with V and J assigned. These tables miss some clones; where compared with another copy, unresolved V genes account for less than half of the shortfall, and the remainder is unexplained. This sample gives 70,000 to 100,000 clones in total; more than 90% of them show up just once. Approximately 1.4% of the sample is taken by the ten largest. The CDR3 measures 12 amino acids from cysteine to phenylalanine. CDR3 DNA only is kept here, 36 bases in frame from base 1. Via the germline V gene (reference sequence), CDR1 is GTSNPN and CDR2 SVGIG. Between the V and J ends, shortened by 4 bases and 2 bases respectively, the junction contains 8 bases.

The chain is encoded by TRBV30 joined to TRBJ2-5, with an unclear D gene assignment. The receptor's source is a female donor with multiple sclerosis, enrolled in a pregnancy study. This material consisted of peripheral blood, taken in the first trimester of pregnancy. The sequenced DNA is TGTGCCTGGAATACGGTACAAGAGACCCAGTACTTC. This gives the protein CAWNTVQETQYF.